These 32 T cell receptor beta chains share one sample of origin, sequenced in a study of cytomegalovirus exposure and HLA in healthy donors. Vbeta (60) and Jbeta (13) primers were used in the PCR. This table comes from immunoSEQ multiplex PCR, and its TCRdb copy is limited to in-frame clones, with some not included. The sample yields under 200,000 clones, approximately 80% seen once. Specimen: PBMCs. These receptors originate from a man aged 40-50 years in good health and CMV-seronegative.

The J gene is TRBJ2-5, the V gene TRBV10-3, with 8 bases that match TRBD2. Germline-derived CDR1 and CDR2 are ENHRY and SYGVKD. The CDR3 is 13 residues long. J gave up 5 bases and V 11 bases, and 10 bases lay outside the gene matches. The CDR3 sequence: CASRGAGDETQYF. The CDR3 bases are TGTGCCTCCAGGGGAGCGGGGGACGAGACCCAGTACTTC.

V and J are TRBV4-3 and TRBJ2-7; 10 bases fit TRBD1. V dropped 3 bases and J dropped 1; count of bases not matched to a gene: 3. The CDR3 sequence is 15 residues long. Germline loops: CDR1 LGHNA, CDR2 YSLEER. Here the CDR3 DNA reads TGCGCCAGCAGCCAGGGGACAGGGGTATCCTACGAGCAGTACTTC. As protein: CASSQGTGVSYEQYF.

V usage is TRBV7-3 and J usage is TRBJ2-2; D is uncertain. The V gene lost 3 bases and the J gene lost 6 bases, with 8 bases spanning the gap. CDR1 is SGHTA and CDR2 is FQGTGA in the germline V gene. CDR3 length: 13 residues. CDR3 loop: CASSFNIPGELFF. The CDR3 nucleotides are TGTGCCAGCAGCTTCAACATCCCCGGGGAGCTGTTTTTT. Drawing the rest from reference TRBV7-3 and TRBJ2-2, the complete variable domain is GAGVSQTPSNKVTEKGKYVELRCDPISGHTALYWYRQSLGQGPEFLIYFQGTGAADDSGLPNDRFFAVRPEGSVSTLKIQRTERGDSAVYLCASSFNIPGELFFGEGSRLTVL.

The chain couples TRBV5-1 to TRBJ2-7; TRBD2 aligns across 9 bases. Trimming cost V 3 bases and J 5 bases; bases outside gene matches: 15. Germline V gene data show CDR1 as SGHRS and CDR2 as YFSETQ. This CDR3 has 17 amino acids. CDR3 region: CASSYSPPRGGTNEQYF. The CDR3 bases are TGCGCCAGCAGCTACTCACCCCCGCGGGGGGGTACTAACGAGCAGTACTTC.

The V and J genes are TRBV19 and TRBJ1-2; tentatively, D is TRBD1 (6 bases). V lost 3 bases and J 4 bases, leaving 9 bases between the germline ends. Germline loops: CDR1 LNHDA, CDR2 SQIVND (reference sequence). The CDR3 has 13 amino acids. The CDR3 sequence: CASSIQGPYGYTF. The CDR3 nucleotides are TGTGCCAGTAGTATCCAGGGGCCCTATGGCTACACCTTC.

The CDR3 DNA reads TGTGCCACCAGCAGAGATACCGGTAGCTCCTACGAGCAGTACTTC. Its protein is CATSRDTGSSYEQYF. The chain couples TRBV15 to TRBJ2-7; no clear D. V lost 0 bases, J lost 0 bases, and 9 bases lay in between. This CDR3 has 15 residues. CDR1 and CDR2 (germline): LNHNV, YYDKDF (reference sequence).

There are a few counts of this clone. The DNA for the CDR3 is TGTGCCTGGAGTGTATCGAGGTATGAGCAGTTCTTC. It is translated as CAWSVSRYEQFF. V usage is TRBV30 and J usage is TRBJ2-1; no reliable D call. This CDR3 comprises 12 residues. V was clipped by 0 bases and J by 8 bases, with 8 bases between them. The germline V gene encodes CDR1 GTSNPN and CDR2 SVGIG (reference sequence).

The rearrangement joins TRBV6-1 to TRBJ2-5; 9 bases agree with TRBD2. Germline assignment: CDR1 MNHNS and CDR2 SASEGT. The CDR3 has 16 amino acids. V was clipped by 1 base and J by 1 base; unmatched bases: 4. CDR3 DNA sequence: TGTGCCAGCAGTGAAGTCCAAGCGGGGGGCCAAGAGACCCAGTACTTC. Translated: CASSEVQAGGQETQYF.

The rearrangement links TRBV7-2 to TRBJ2-3; possibly TRBD2 for D (7 bases). CDR3 size: 15 residues. The V gene's germline CDR1 is SGHTA and CDR2 FQGNSA. Trimming stripped 2 bases from V and 4 bases from J, with 13 bases between. Written as DNA, the CDR3 is TGTGCCAGCAGCTTAAGAAGGGAGGGGGCAGATACGCAGTATTTT. It yields the protein CASSLRREGADTQYF.

This rearrangement joins TRBV10-3 to TRBJ2-2; D is perhaps TRBD1 (6 bases). In germline, CDR1 is ENHRY, CDR2 SYGVKD. The CDR3 spans 11 residues. Trimming shortened V by 8 bases and J by 6 bases, and 7 bases separated the two germline ends. Here the CDR3 DNA reads TGTGCCATCTCAGGGGCCGGGGAGCTGTTTTTT. Its translation is CAISGAGELFF.

The gene calls are TRBV30 and TRBJ2-2; a possible D gene is TRBD2 (6 bases). CDR3 size: 14 residues. Germline V lookup: CDR1 GTSNPN, CDR2 SVGIG (reference sequence). The V end lost 1 base, the J end lost 5 bases, and 11 bases lay between the germline ends. Written as DNA, the CDR3 is TGTGCCTGGAGTGGGAGGGGTCAAACCGGGGAGCTGTTTTTT. Residues: CAWSGRGQTGELFF.

This clone was seen a handful of times. The rearrangement joins TRBV12-5 to TRBJ1-1, with 8 bases fitting TRBD1. Germline CDR1 reads LGHNT; CDR2 reads FRNRAP. CDR3 length equals 15 residues. The ends lost 1 base at V and 4 bases at J; junction bases unmatched: 5. The CDR3 DNA follows: TGTGCTAGTGGTTTGGCAGGACAGGGTAGCACTGAAGCTTTCTTT. Translating gives CASGLAGQGSTEAFF.

The gene calls are TRBV28 and TRBJ2-7; D is undetermined. The CDR3 contains 11 residues. Between the trimmed V and J ends, which lost 7 bases and 2 bases, there was a span of 6 bases. Germline-derived CDR1 and CDR2 are MDHEN and SYDVKM. The CDR3 is CASIEAYEQYF. DNA for the CDR3: TGTGCCAGCATAGAAGCCTACGAGCAGTACTTC.

The CDR3 DNA is TGTGCCAGCAGCCTGGCGGACAGTAGCAATCAGCCCCAGCATTTT. Translating gives CASSLADSSNQPQHF. This rearrangement joins TRBV5-5 to TRBJ1-5; weak D call: TRBD1 (6 bases). The CDR3 extends over 15 amino acids. The V gene's germline CDR1 is SGHKS and CDR2 YYEKEE (reference sequence). Between the trimmed V and J ends, which lost 4 bases and 0 bases, there was a span of 11 bases.

The chain carries TRBV11-3 and TRBJ1-1; the match to TRBD1 covers 8 bases. The CDR3 has 12 residues. V lost 5 bases and J lost 10; bases outside the gene matches: 6. The germline gives CDR1 SGHNT, CDR2 YENEEA. The CDR3 loop is CASSGQGSGAFF. The CDR3 DNA reads TGTGCCAGCAGCGGACAGGGTTCGGGAGCTTTCTTT.

As DNA, the CDR3 is TGTGCCAGCAGTTTGGACAGGGCCCGGCAGCCCCAGCATTTT. Its protein is CASSLDRARQPQHF. The rearrangement joins TRBV28 to TRBJ1-5, with TRBD1 matching 8 bases. With 3 bases clipped from V and 7 bases from J, the junction kept 5 bases outside the gene matches. Germline V gene sequence: CDR1 MDHEN, CDR2 SYDVKM. The CDR3 covers 14 residues.

The chain uses TRBV5-4 and TRBJ2-2; possible D gene TRBD2, 5 bases. The CDR3 is 14 amino acids. The germline CDR1 and CDR2 sequences are SGHNT and YYREEE (reference sequence). Trimming took 4 bases from V and 9 from J, leaving 16 bases between them. In DNA, the CDR3 is TGTGCCAGCAGCACCGGGGTAGTGCCGCGGGAGCTGTTTTTT. Its translation: CASSTGVVPRELFF.

A few counts support this clone. The chain links TRBV5-5 to TRBJ2-5; TRBD2 aligns across 13 bases. The CDR3 is made up of 17 amino acids. Losses at the gene ends were 0 bases for V and 0 bases for J; bases not matched to a gene: 2. From germline, CDR1 is SGHKS and CDR2 YYEKEE (reference sequence). The CDR3 loop is CASSLAGLAGDQETQYF. DNA of the CDR3: TGTGCCAGCAGCTTGGCCGGACTAGCGGGGGACCAAGAGACCCAGTACTTC.

CDR3 DNA sequence: TGTGCCAGCAGGCTGAAGGACAGGGGCTCGGGGGGCTACACCTTC. This codes for CASRLKDRGSGGYTF. The chain recombines TRBV6-6 with TRBJ1-2; TRBD1 agrees at 9 bases. The CDR3 totals 15 residues. With 6 bases clipped from V and 8 bases from J, the junction kept 13 bases outside the gene matches. The germline CDR1 and CDR2 sequences are MNHNY and SVGAGI (reference sequence).

This chain connects TRBV7-9 to TRBJ2-1, with 10 bases aligning to TRBD2. Germline loops: CDR1 SEHNR, CDR2 FQNEAQ (reference sequence). The CDR3 covers 17 residues. The V gene end was trimmed by 5 bases and the J gene end by 8 bases; junction bases not matched to a gene: 15. The CDR3 DNA sequence: TGTGCCAGCAGCCATTCCTTCGAGCGGGGGGGCACCGATGAGCAGTTCTTC. Its protein product is CASSHSFERGGTDEQFF.

This rearrangement joins TRBV6-6 to TRBJ1-2; D is uncertain. CDR3 length equals 12 residues. V dropped 4 bases and J dropped 2 bases, with 5 bases sitting between them. Germline values: CDR1 MNHNY, CDR2 SVGAGI (reference sequence). The CDR3 loop is CASSLANYGYTF. CDR3 bases: TGTGCCAGCAGTTTGGCCAACTATGGCTACACCTTC.

Remarks on this clone: Within the sample, other DNA sequences also encode this same CDR3. CDR3 in DNA: TGCAGTGCTCATCGGTCGGAGACCCAGTACTTC. This gives the protein CSAHRSETQYF. The V gene is TRBV20-1, the J gene TRBJ2-5, with D hard to call. The germline V and J ends were trimmed by 5 bases and 5 bases, with 9 bases remaining between them. The CDR3 has 11 amino acids. The germline gives CDR1 DFQATT, CDR2 SNEGSKA (reference sequence).

This chain uses TRBV27 with TRBJ1-3, with 7 bases fitting TRBD1. This CDR3 is built from 16 residues. Trimming cost V 6 bases and J 6 bases; bases outside gene matches: 14. Germline-derived CDR1 and CDR2 are MNHEY and SMNVEV (reference sequence). The CDR3 DNA follows: TGTGCCAGCAGACCCACCGGGGGCAGGGGGGAAAACACCATATATTTT. Its translation is CASRPTGGRGENTIYF.

This chain links TRBV9 with TRBJ2-5; 15 nucleotides match TRBD2. The length of the CDR3 is 17 residues. CDR1 is SGDLS, CDR2 YYNGEE, per germline. J was trimmed by 2 bases and V by 3 bases; bases with no gene match: 5. The CDR3 region has the DNA TGTGCCAGCAGCGCCGGGACTAGCGGGGGGTTACAAGAGACCCAGTACTTC. This sequence encodes CASSAGTSGGLQETQYF.

The chain combines TRBV19 with TRBJ1-2, with D possibly being TRBD1 (6 bases). V dropped 3 bases and J dropped 3 bases, with 20 bases sitting between them. Per germline, CDR1 LNHDA and CDR2 SQIVND (reference sequence). CDR3 size: 17 residues. CDR3 in amino acids: CASSISHPGEGDYGYTF. CDR3 nucleotides: TGTGCCAGTAGTATCTCTCACCCAGGTGAGGGGGACTATGGCTACACCTTC.

V usage is TRBV11-2 and J usage is TRBJ2-7; 9 positions agree with TRBD1. In germline, CDR1 is SGHAT, CDR2 FQNNGV. Losses at the gene ends were 4 bases for V and 3 bases for J; bases not matched to a gene: 4. The CDR3 loop spans 14 amino acids. The CDR3 is CASSWDREGYEQYF. CDR3 DNA sequence: TGTGCCAGCAGCTGGGACAGGGAAGGCTACGAGCAGTACTTC.

The V gene is TRBV6-1, the J gene TRBJ2-7, with TRBD2 as a possible D gene (5 bases). Germline V lookup: CDR1 MNHNS, CDR2 SASEGT. The CDR3 totals 13 residues. Trimming took off 1 base at V and 4 bases at J, with 8 bases between the two ends. The DNA of the CDR3 is TGTGCCAGCAGTGAAGTGTCGGGATACGAGCAGTACTTC. As protein: CASSEVSGYEQYF.

The V call is TRBV2, the J call TRBJ2-7; tentative D call: TRBD2 (5 bases). V shed 5 bases and J shed 4 bases, with 21 bases lying between them. Germline loops: CDR1 SNHLY, CDR2 FYNNEI. This CDR3 spans 16 amino acids. CDR3 residues: CASSQGRMGDFYEQYF. The CDR3 bases are TGTGCCAGCAGTCAAGGTCGAATGGGAGACTTTTACGAGCAGTACTTC.

The gene calls are TRBV5-4 and TRBJ1-1; D possibly corresponds to TRBD1 (6 bases). V dropped 2 bases and J dropped 1 base, with 15 bases sitting between them. Germline loops: CDR1 SGHNT, CDR2 YYREEE (reference sequence). The CDR3 extends over 16 amino acids. The chain's CDR3 is CASSFPKGTQNTEAFF. The CDR3 nucleotides read TGTGCCAGCAGCTTTCCGAAGGGGACACAGAACACTGAAGCTTTCTTT.

The rearrangement joins TRBV5-1 to TRBJ2-1; 9 nucleotides match TRBD2. The germline V gene has CDR1 SGHRS and CDR2 YFSETQ. J gave up 6 bases and V 0 bases, and 16 bases lay outside the gene matches. The CDR3 sequence is 19 residues long. CDR3 DNA: TGCGCCAGCAGCTTGGGGGGTCCCTTTGCGGGGGGGAGAGGCAATGAGCAGTTCTTC. Translating it yields CASSLGGPFAGGRGNEQFF.

The chain recombines TRBV30 with TRBJ1-1; D might be TRBD1 (6 bases). The CDR3 has 13 amino acids. CDR1 and CDR2 from the germline V gene are GTSNPN and SVGIG (reference sequence). Trimming left V 0 bases short and J 1 base short, with 6 bases between. In nucleotides, the CDR3 is TGTGCCTGGAGTGTAGGGGGGAACACTGAAGCTTTCTTT. Translated, it gives CAWSVGGNTEAFF.

The chain links TRBV7-6 to TRBJ2-5; D gene unclear. V lost 5 bases and J lost 5, with 18 bases in between. The CDR3 is 15 residues long. Germline V lookup: CDR1 SGHVS, CDR2 FNYEAQ. CDR3 DNA: TGTGCCAGCAGCCCCTACCGATACGAGAAGGAGACCCAGTACTTC. Translated: CASSPYRYEKETQYF. Full variable domain (rest looked up from reference TRBV7-6 and TRBJ2-5): GAGVSQSPRYKVTKRGQDVALRCDPISGHVSLYWYRQALGQGPEFLTYFNYEAQQDKSGLPNDRFSAERPEGSISTLTIQRTEQRDSAMYRCASSPYRYEKETQYFGPGTRLLVL.